The entry below gives a single T cell receptor (beta chain) sequence along with its context. Its specificity is unknown. This sample is drawn from a study of cytomegalovirus exposure and HLA in healthy donors. The CDR3 has 15 amino acids. V lost 0 bases and J lost 4, with 12 bases in between. The V gene's germline CDR1 is LGHNA and CDR2 YNFKEQ. The PCR used 60 Vbeta and 13 Jbeta primers. Here immunoSEQ multiplex PCR was the method, and the copy in TCRdb shows in-frame clones only, minus some. The sample holds around 78,000 clones, around 70% seen once. Study-wide points: With later analysis, a missense DCLRE1C variant became linked to TCR beta V- and J-gene trimming.

The rearrangement links TRBV4-2 to TRBJ1-1, with a possible D match to TRBD1 (5 bases). The TCR was taken from a woman in her thirties or forties in good health and CMV-seropositive. Sequenced sample: PBMCs. The CDR3 loop reads CASSQERGMVTEAFF. The CDR3 DNA is TGTGCCAGCAGCCAAGAACGGGGGATGGTCACTGAAGCTTTCTTT.